This T cell receptor (beta chain) was captured in a study of cytomegalovirus exposure and HLA in healthy donors. In the PCR, 60 Vbeta and 13 Jbeta primers were used. Using immunoSEQ multiplex PCR, the repertoire was profiled, and TCRdb retains in-frame clones only, with some absent. Here the sample spans 90,000 to 110,000 clones, approximately 72% being singletons. This CDR3 has 14 amino acids. This clone was observed a handful of times. The chain has TRBV21-1 and TRBJ2-3; the DNA was not compared with TRBD1, the D call given in the table. TRBV21-1 is noted as a pseudogene. This receptor was obtained from a man aged 30-40 years in good health and CMV-seronegative. Input material: PBMCs. CDR3 loop: CASSKVTDPDTQYF. The CDR3 bases are TGTGCCAGCAGCAAAGTGACAGACCCAGATACGCAGTATTTT.